One sample yielded the 14 T cell receptor beta chains listed below, sequenced in a study of OX40 agonist ivuxolimab in advanced cancers. TCRdb keeps only in-frame clones here, not all; method: immunoSEQ multiplex PCR. The sample holds about 78,000 clones, roughly 91% seen once. The sequenced sample was CD4+ or CD8+ T cells sorted from blood, obtained in a trial of the OX40 agonist ivuxolimab. The receptor source for this set is an adult with an advanced solid tumor such as melanoma, head and neck, liver or kidney cancer.

The chain has TRBV28 and TRBJ2-1; tentative D call: TRBD1 (6 bases). Per the germline V gene, CDR1 is MDHEN and CDR2 is SYDVKM. The CDR3 consists of 12 residues. Trimming took 4 bases from V and 9 from J, leaving 10 bases between them. The chain's CDR3 is CASSYTGFEQFF. The CDR3 nucleotides read TGTGCCAGCAGTTATACAGGGTTTGAGCAGTTCTTC.

The chain employs TRBV19 and TRBJ1-1; D is undetermined. The germline V and J ends were trimmed by 3 bases and 0 bases, with 8 bases remaining between them. CDR3 length: 14 amino acids. Germline values: CDR1 LNHDA, CDR2 SQIVND (reference sequence). CDR3 nucleotides: TGTGCCAGTAGTATTGAGGGCTTGAACACTGAAGCTTTCTTT. It specifies CASSIEGLNTEAFF. Together with reference TRBV19 and TRBJ1-1, the CDR3 gives the full variable domain: DGGITQSPKYLFRKEGQNVTLSCEQNLNHDAMYWYRQDPGQGLRLIYYSQIVNDFQKGDIAEGYSVSREKKESFPLTVTSAQKNPTAFYLCASSIEGLNTEAFFGQGTRLTVV.

The V and J genes are TRBV29-1 and TRBJ1-2, with D unclear. This CDR3 has 13 amino acids. Trimming removed 3 bases from V and 1 base from J, with 9 bases in between. Germline-derived CDR1 and CDR2 are SQVTM and ANQGSEA. Written as DNA, the CDR3 is TGCAGCGTTGATGCAGATGATAACTATGGCTACACCTTC. This encodes CSVDADDNYGYTF. Combining the CDR3 with reference TRBV29-1 and TRBJ1-2 gives the whole variable domain SAVISQKPSRDICQRGTSLTIQCQVDSQVTMMFWYRQQPGQSLTLIATANQGSEATYESGFVIDKFPISRPNLTFSTLTVSNMSPEDSSIYLCSVDADDNYGYTFGSGTRLTVV.

This rearrangement joins TRBV7-2 to TRBJ2-2; TRBD2 aligns across 16 bases. Germline CDR1 is SGHTA and CDR2 is FQGNSA. The CDR3 has 14 amino acids. V trimming: 8 bases; J trimming: 6 bases; junction bases outside the gene matches: 0. CDR3 residues: CASGTSGRAGELFF. In nucleotides, the CDR3 is TGTGCCAGCGGGACTAGCGGGAGGGCCGGGGAGCTGTTTTTT.

This rearrangement joins TRBV10-3 to TRBJ2-1; 12 bases map to TRBD2. CDR3 length: 15 residues. V shed 10 bases and J 6 bases; nucleotides not matched to a gene: 10. CDR1 ENHRY and CDR2 SYGVKD come from the germline V gene. CDR3 region: CATVTSGRNRNEQFF. In DNA, the CDR3 is TGTGCCACCGTGACTAGCGGGAGAAACCGCAATGAGCAGTTCTTC.

The V and J genes are TRBV6-1 and TRBJ1-1, with D possibly TRBD1 on 6 matching bases. Germline values: CDR1 MNHNS, CDR2 SASEGT. V was cut by 6 bases and J by 4 bases, with 12 bases left in between. This CDR3 is built from 13 residues. The CDR3 protein is CASRTDSVTEAFF. For the CDR3, the DNA is TGTGCCAGCAGGACGGACAGCGTCACTGAAGCTTTCTTT.

This rearrangement joins TRBV7-2 to TRBJ2-7, with 7 bases aligning to TRBD2. This CDR3 comprises 14 residues. Trimming cost V 5 bases and J 9 bases; bases outside gene matches: 13. Germline V gene data show CDR1 as SGHTA and CDR2 as FQGNSA. CDR3 DNA sequence: TGTGCCAGCAGCCCCTGGGACTACAGTACGGGGCAGTACTTC. Amino acids: CASSPWDYSTGQYF.

The chain uses TRBV11-3 and TRBJ2-5; TRBD2 is a possible D gene (5 bases). The CDR3 is 14 amino acids. Trimming cost V 3 bases and J 1 base, with 9 bases left between them. The germline CDR1 and CDR2 sequences are SGHNT and YENEEA. CDR3 sequence reads: CASSFPSGQETQYF. The DNA of the CDR3 is TGTGCCAGCAGCTTCCCGAGCGGCCAAGAGACCCAGTACTTC.

J is TRBJ2-7 and V is TRBV2; 10 nucleotides agree with TRBD2. Per the germline V gene, CDR1 is SNHLY and CDR2 is FYNNEI. V was clipped by 2 bases and J by 4 bases; unmatched bases: 8. The CDR3 contains 16 residues. The CDR3 is CASSERWLAGEYEQYF. The CDR3 DNA reads as TGTGCCAGCAGTGAAAGGTGGCTAGCGGGAGAGTACGAGCAGTACTTC.

The chain couples TRBV5-1 to TRBJ1-1; TRBD1 agrees at 7 bases. Germline loops: CDR1 SGHRS, CDR2 YFSETQ. The V gene end was trimmed by 3 bases and the J gene end by 1 base; junction bases not matched to a gene: 3. CDR3 length: 14 amino acids. The CDR3 DNA is TGCGCCAGCAGCTCGGGACAGCCGAACACTGAAGCTTTCTTT. It translates to CASSSGQPNTEAFF.

The gene calls are TRBV7-3 and TRBJ2-1; tentatively, D is TRBD1 (6 bases). The CDR3 extends over 15 amino acids. The germline V gene has CDR1 SGHTA and CDR2 FQGTGA. V was trimmed by 1 base and J by 6 bases, leaving 13 bases between them. The CDR3 DNA follows: TGTGCCAGCAGCTTAAACGGACAGTTTGCCAATGAGCAGTTCTTC. It yields the protein CASSLNGQFANEQFF. Variable domain in full (rest from reference TRBV7-3 and TRBJ2-1): GAGVSQTPSNKVTEKGKYVELRCDPISGHTALYWYRQSLGQGPEFLIYFQGTGAADDSGLPNDRFFAVRPEGSVSTLKIQRTERGDSAVYLCASSLNGQFANEQFFGPGTRLTVL.

Worth noting for this clone: This same CDR3 is encoded by further DNA sequences in the sample. CDR3 sequence: CASSPGQSYEQYF. The DNA for the CDR3 is TGTGCCAGCTCACCGGGACAGTCCTACGAGCAGTACTTC. The V and J genes are TRBV18 and TRBJ2-7; TRBD1 aligns across 7 bases. Germline V gene sequence: CDR1 KGHSH, CDR2 LQKENI. Trimming cost V 3 bases and J 1 base; bases outside gene matches: 0. The CDR3 is 13 residues long.

The V call is TRBV10-3, the J call TRBJ1-2, with a tentative D call TRBD1 (6 bases). Per germline, CDR1 ENHRY and CDR2 SYGVKD. Trimming removed 6 bases from V and 6 bases from J, with 20 bases in between. The CDR3 is 15 amino acids. Here the CDR3 reads CAIRNLQGRLDGYTF. For the CDR3, the DNA is TGTGCCATCAGAAACCTACAGGGTCGACTAGATGGCTACACCTTC.

This clone showed up just once. The chain employs TRBV12-5 and TRBJ2-1, with D unresolved. V was trimmed by 3 bases and J by 5 bases, leaving 14 bases between them. The germline CDR1 and CDR2 sequences are LGHNT and FRNRAP. The CDR3 has 15 amino acids. The CDR3 here is CASGLVLGVHNEQFF. The CDR3 bases are TGTGCTAGTGGTTTAGTTCTAGGTGTCCACAATGAGCAGTTCTTC.